The 21 T cell receptor beta chains reported below all come from one sample, sequenced in a study of T cells in Graves' hyperthyroidism and ophthalmopathy. Amplification targeted TCR beta CDR3 regions from RNA transcripts. First-round RT-PCR targeting the TCR CDR3 was performed with the HTBI primer set. TCRdb used MiXCR to reprocess the multiplex PCR reads, holding one entry per CDR3 protein. The sample shows roughly 300,000 distinct CDR3 sequences, over 11% of them seen only once. The sequenced material came from blood. These receptors all come from a young woman with Graves' hyperthyroidism.

This clonotype appeared a few times. The chain recombines TRBV20-1 with TRBJ2-5; 12 bases fit TRBD2. From germline, CDR1 is DFQATT and CDR2 SNEGSKA (reference sequence). The CDR3 totals 17 residues. Trimming at V came to 0 bases and at J to 2 bases, leaving 7 bases not matched to a gene. The CDR3 DNA is TGCAGTGCTAGAGATCAAGGACTAGCGGGAAGTCAAGAGACCCAGTACTTC. This gives the protein CSARDQGLAGSQETQYF.

The table lists this clonotype with many counts. V usage is TRBV6-1 and J usage is TRBJ1-2, with no clear D. The CDR3 is 14 amino acids. Per germline, CDR1 MNHNS and CDR2 SASEGT. Trimming pared 7 bases from V and 2 bases from J, leaving 14 bases between. The CDR3 sequence: CASTSNGGNYGYTF. In DNA form, the CDR3 reads TGTGCCAGCACCTCCAACGGCGGCAACTATGGCTACACCTTC.

There are many counts of this clonotype. The V and J genes are TRBV9 and TRBJ2-3, with TRBD2 matching over 10 bases. Germline V gives CDR1 SGDLS, CDR2 YYNGEE. J gave up 5 bases and V 2 bases, and 5 bases lay outside the gene matches. CDR3 length: 15 residues. CDR3 amino acids: CASSVASGSGDTQYF. The CDR3 DNA reads as TGTGCCAGCAGCGTGGCTAGCGGGAGTGGAGATACGCAGTATTTT.

V and J are TRBV3-1 and TRBJ1-5, with D possibly being TRBD1 (5 bases). Germline CDR1 LGHDT, CDR2 YNNKEL (reference sequence). This CDR3 has 14 amino acids. Trimming cost V 1 base and J 7 bases, with 11 bases left between them. In DNA, the CDR3 is TGTGCCAGCAGCCAAGCGGGGGTGGGGCAGCCCCAGCATTTT. This gives the protein CASSQAGVGQPQHF.

This chain connects TRBV18 to TRBJ2-7; the D gene is possibly TRBD1 (6 bases). V lost 6 bases and J 3 bases, leaving 12 bases between the germline ends. This CDR3 has 13 residues. CDR1 and CDR2 (germline): KGHSH, LQKENI. In DNA form, the CDR3 reads TGTGCCAGCTCCGAGGACAGATTCTACGAGCAGTACTTC. It encodes CASSEDRFYEQYF. The complete variable domain, with remaining parts taken from reference TRBV18 and TRBJ2-7, reads NAGVMQNPRHLVRRRGQEARLRCSPMKGHSHVYWYRQLPEEGLKFMVYLQKENIIDESGMPKERFSAEFPKEGPSILRIQQVVRGDSAAYFCASSEDRFYEQYFGPGTRLTVT.

V is TRBV11-2 and J is TRBJ2-1; 9 bases agree with TRBD2. CDR3 length: 15 residues. CDR1 and CDR2 (germline): SGHAT, FQNNGV. V lost 4 bases and J lost 7; bases outside the gene matches: 8. The CDR3 spells CASSSLAGSRNEQFF. The CDR3 bases are TGTGCCAGCAGCTCTCTAGCGGGATCTCGAAATGAGCAGTTCTTC.

This clonotype was recorded at least ten times. This rearrangement joins TRBV28 to TRBJ2-3, with 8 bases fitting TRBD2. The V gene's germline CDR1 is MDHEN and CDR2 SYDVKM. The CDR3 has 14 residues. V trimming: 8 bases; J trimming: 0 bases; junction bases outside the gene matches: 4. The CDR3 loop is CASGLAGSTDTQYF. For the CDR3, the DNA is TGTGCCAGCGGTCTAGCGGGTAGCACAGATACGCAGTATTTT.

In its sample, this clonotype was seen many times. This rearrangement joins TRBV20-1 to TRBJ2-7; the D gene is possibly TRBD1 (6 bases). Germline V gives CDR1 DFQATT, CDR2 SNEGSKA (reference sequence). The ends were cut back, 4 bases at V and 8 bases at J, with 15 bases in the middle. The length of the CDR3 is 12 residues. CDR3 loop: CSAIEDSHQQYF. The CDR3 DNA is TGCAGTGCTATAGAGGACAGCCACCAGCAGTACTTC.

This clonotype appeared many times. The V and J genes are TRBV6-1 and TRBJ2-3, with 10 bases fitting TRBD2. Germline V gene lookup returns CDR1 MNHNS and CDR2 SASEGT. The CDR3 sequence is 15 residues long. Trimming took 6 bases from V and 4 from J; bases not matched to a gene: 7. The chain's CDR3 is CASSEISGRSDTQYF. In DNA, the CDR3 is TGTGCCAGCAGCGAAATTAGCGGGAGGTCAGATACGCAGTATTTT.

This clonotype came up many times. J is TRBJ2-5 and V is TRBV7-2, with 7 bases lining up with TRBD2. The CDR3 covers 14 residues. In germline, CDR1 is SGHTA, CDR2 FQGNSA. The J segment lost 5 bases and the V segment lost 2 bases, leaving 5 bases of the junction unmatched. The CDR3 here is CASSLRGVEETQYF. CDR3 nucleotide sequence: TGTGCCAGCAGCTTACGGGGGGTGGAGGAGACCCAGTACTTC. Drawing the rest from reference TRBV7-2 and TRBJ2-5, the complete variable domain is GAGVSQSPSNKVTEKGKDVELRCDPISGHTALYWYRQSLGQGLEFLIYFQGNSAPDKSGLPSDRFSAERTGGSVSTLTIQRTQQEDSAVYLCASSLRGVEETQYFGPGTRLLVL.

The CDR3 sequence: CSVRAGGPDTQYF. CDR3 nucleotide sequence: TGCAGCGTTCGGGCGGGAGGTCCAGATACGCAGTATTTT. The chain couples TRBV29-1 to TRBJ2-3; the match to TRBD2 covers 8 bases. The trim removed 5 bases at V and 4 bases at J, leaving 5 bases unmatched. This CDR3 spans 13 amino acids. Germline CDR1 SQVTM, CDR2 ANQGSEA.

This clonotype has only a few counts. The rearrangement uses TRBV12-3 or TRBV12-4 and TRBJ1-6; TRBD1 aligns across 7 bases. V trimming: 6 bases; J trimming: 7 bases; junction bases outside the gene matches: 3. The CDR3 consists of 13 residues. CDR3 coding DNA: TGTGCCAGCAGCCTGACAGGGAATTCACCCCTCCACTTT. Its protein is CASSLTGNSPLHF.

The chain carries TRBV20-1 and TRBJ2-1; 7 nucleotides line up with TRBD2. Germline CDR1 reads DFQATT; CDR2 reads SNEGSKA (reference sequence). V trimming: 3 bases; J trimming: 2 bases; junction bases outside the gene matches: 4. The CDR3 totals 14 residues. CDR3 amino acids: CSARGGSTYNEQFF. The CDR3 DNA reads TGCAGTGCTAGGGGCGGGAGCACCTACAATGAGCAGTTCTTC.

V gene TRBV2 combines with J gene TRBJ2-3; no clear D. The germline gives CDR1 SNHLY, CDR2 FYNNEI. Trimming stripped 8 bases from V and 3 bases from J, with 3 bases between. The CDR3 sequence is 10 residues long. CDR3: CASQTDTQYF. In DNA form, the CDR3 reads TGTGCCAGCCAAACAGATACGCAGTATTTT.

This clonotype came up a few times. CDR3 protein: CASSQENSGGVGNQPQHF. In nucleotides, the CDR3 is TGTGCCAGCAGCCAAGAGAATTCAGGTGGGGTGGGCAATCAGCCCCAGCATTTT. The chain links TRBV3-1 to TRBJ1-5; D ambiguous. Per germline, CDR1 LGHDT and CDR2 YNNKEL (reference sequence). V dropped 0 bases and J dropped 2 bases, with 17 bases sitting between them. The CDR3 length is 18 residues. Based on the CDR3 plus reference TRBV3-1 and TRBJ1-5, the full variable domain is DTAVSQTPKYLVTQMGNDKSIKCEQNLGHDTMYWYKQDSKKFLKIMFSYNNKELIINETVPNRFSPKSPDKAHLNLHINSLELGDSAVYFCASSQENSGGVGNQPQHFGDGTRLSIL.

This clonotype was seen many times. The chain couples TRBV2 to TRBJ1-5; tentatively, D is TRBD1 (5 bases). Trimming took 6 bases from V and 4 from J, leaving 19 bases between them. This CDR3 has 16 amino acids. Germline assignment: CDR1 SNHLY and CDR2 FYNNEI. The CDR3 loop is CASRPPTNAGNQPQHF. In DNA form, the CDR3 reads TGTGCCAGCAGGCCCCCGACCAACGCAGGGAATCAGCCCCAGCATTTT.

To note about this clonotype: Compared with germline, one end of the junction differs, possibly owing to a read error. V gene TRBV30 combines with J gene TRBJ2-2; 10 bases map to TRBD2. Per the germline V gene, CDR1 is GTSNPN and CDR2 is SVGIG (reference sequence). The CDR3 is 14 amino acids. In nucleotides, the CDR3 is TGTGCCTGGACAGCGGGAGGGAACGCCGGGGAGCTGTTTTTT. It specifies CAWTAGGNAGELFF.

The chain recombines TRBV4-3 with TRBJ2-1; perhaps TRBD1 as D (5 bases). The CDR3 is 14 residues long. Germline V CDR1 and CDR2: LGHNA, YSLEER. V dropped 0 bases and J dropped 9 bases, with 12 bases sitting between them. The CDR3 DNA reads TGCGCCAGCAGCCAAGATCCAGGGCAGGGTGAGCAGTTCTTC. Amino acid sequence: CASSQDPGQGEQFF.

The rearrangement uses TRBV5-1 and TRBJ2-3, with a weak D call TRBD1 (6 bases). CDR1 and CDR2 from the germline V gene are SGHRS and YFSETQ. CDR3 length equals 15 residues. V gave up 1 base and J gave up 2 bases, with 11 bases separating them. The CDR3 is CASSLKTGNTDTQYF. The CDR3 coding sequence is TGCGCCAGCAGCTTGAAGACAGGAAACACAGATACGCAGTATTTT.

This rearrangement joins TRBV24-1 to TRBJ2-3; D is perhaps TRBD1 (5 bases). V dropped 2 bases and J dropped 0 bases, with 8 bases sitting between them. The CDR3 loop spans 15 amino acids. Germline V gene lookup returns CDR1 KGHDR and CDR2 SFDVKD. The CDR3 sequence: CATSDSPGSTDTQYF. In nucleotides, the CDR3 is TGTGCCACCAGTGATTCCCCAGGGAGCACAGATACGCAGTATTTT.

This clonotype was seen only a few times. The chain employs TRBV19 and TRBJ2-2, with D perhaps matching TRBD1 or TRBD2 (5 bases each). The CDR3 runs to 13 residues. With 8 bases removed from V and 2 bases from J, the gap between germline ends came to 9 bases. CDR1 LNHDA and CDR2 SQIVND come from the germline V gene (reference sequence). In DNA, the CDR3 is TGTGCCAGTTGTGGGGGAAACACCGGGGAGCTGTTTTTT. It encodes CASCGGNTGELFF.